One TCR beta chain is described in this entry. Trimming stripped 0 bases from V and 4 bases from J, with 15 bases between. The germline gives CDR1 KGHSH, CDR2 LQKENI. The CDR3 sequence is 16 residues long. The record originates from a study of blood T cell repertoires in COVID-19. Study overall: Material from acute and convalescent COVID-19 was sourced from the United States, Italy and Spain. In each case, the material was cDNA or gDNA derived from T cells, B-cell-depleted T cells, or PBMCs.

Seattle patient enrollment occurred during active infection, with longitudinal follow-up thereafter. Clones were sequenced by immunoSEQ multiplex PCR, and TCRdb holds only the in-frame ones, with some missing. In the table there are fewer than 200,000 clones, roughly 86% of which are singletons. Sequenced: peripheral blood. The sequence derives from a woman aged 80 or over with COVID-19, enrolled during active disease. The V gene is TRBV18, the J gene TRBJ1-1; D is uncertain. The CDR3: CASSPPVGPGGTEAFF. The CDR3 region has the DNA TGTGCCAGCTCACCACCGGTCGGCCCTGGCGGCACTGAAGCTTTCTTT. The complete variable domain, with remaining parts taken from reference TRBV18 and TRBJ1-1, reads NAGVMQNPRHLVRRRGQEARLRCSPMKGHSHVYWYRQLPEEGLKFMVYLQKENIIDESGMPKERFSAEFPKEGPSILRIQQVVRGDSAAYFCASSPPVGPGGTEAFFGQGTRLTVV.